The clone carrying this T cell receptor beta chain was seen a single time. Its antigen is not known. This specimen belongs to a study of shared clonotypes between healthy human individuals. The table came from immunoSEQ multiplex PCR; TCRdb's copy has only in-frame clones and leaves some out. The data show millions of clones, with 85% to 95% seen just once and under 0.15% held by the top ten. General study points: Deeper or shallower sequencing was expected to change how clonotypes are shared among donors.

CD4+ cells were split into CD45RA+ naive and CD45RA-negative memory subsets. V dropped 1 base and J dropped 4 bases, with 10 bases sitting between them. Germline loops: CDR1 SGHTA, CDR2 FQGNSA. The CDR3 length is 14 residues. The gene calls are TRBV7-2 and TRBJ2-5; no clear D. The sequenced sample was naive CD4+ T cells sorted from blood. Subset meaning: CD45RA+ positively selected. This clonotype was sampled from a young man in good health. CDR3 sequence (DNA): TGTGCCAGCAGCTTAGTTGGCGGCGTAGAGACCCAGTACTTC. Translated: CASSLVGGVETQYF.